This T cell receptor (beta chain) was observed in a study of blood T cell repertoires in COVID-19. For the study at large: The origin of the acute and convalescent COVID-19 samples was the United States, Italy and Spain.

Enrolled during active infection, Seattle patients were then followed longitudinally. The CDR3 is 15 residues long. The V gene's germline CDR1 is LGHDT and CDR2 YNNKEL (reference sequence). The trim removed 4 bases at V and 3 bases at J, leaving 4 bases unmatched. Sequencing used immunoSEQ multiplex PCR; TCRdb keeps in-frame clones, though not all of them. Of approximately 480,000 clones in the sample, 89% were seen once. The receptor's source is a young man with COVID-19, enrolled during active disease. The sequenced sample consisted of peripheral blood. The rearrangement uses TRBV3-1 (or the pseudogene TRBV3-2) and TRBJ1-1, with 11 bases fitting TRBD1. CDR3 DNA sequence: TGTGCCAGCAGCCCAGGGACAGGGGGGGACACTGAAGCTTTCTTT. Protein: CASSPGTGGDTEAFF.